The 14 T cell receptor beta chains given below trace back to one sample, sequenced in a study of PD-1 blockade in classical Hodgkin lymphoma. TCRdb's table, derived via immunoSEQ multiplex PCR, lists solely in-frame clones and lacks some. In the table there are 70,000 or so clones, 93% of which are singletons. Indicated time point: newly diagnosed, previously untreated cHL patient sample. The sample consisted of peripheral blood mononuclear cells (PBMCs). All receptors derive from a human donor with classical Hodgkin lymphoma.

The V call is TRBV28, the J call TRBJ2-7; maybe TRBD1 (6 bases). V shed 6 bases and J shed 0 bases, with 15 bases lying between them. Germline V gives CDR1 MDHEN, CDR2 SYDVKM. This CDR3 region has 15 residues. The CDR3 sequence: CASSSPRGTSYEQYF. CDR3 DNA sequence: TGTGCCAGCAGCTCTCCTAGGGGGACCTCCTACGAGCAGTACTTC.

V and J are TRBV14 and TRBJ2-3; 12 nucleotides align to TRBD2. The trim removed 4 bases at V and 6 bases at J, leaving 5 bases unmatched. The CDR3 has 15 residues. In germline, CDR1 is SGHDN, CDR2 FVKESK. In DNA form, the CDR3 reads TGTGCCAGCAGCCCGCTAGCGGGGGGGGGCGATACGCAGTATTTT. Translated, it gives CASSPLAGGGDTQYF.

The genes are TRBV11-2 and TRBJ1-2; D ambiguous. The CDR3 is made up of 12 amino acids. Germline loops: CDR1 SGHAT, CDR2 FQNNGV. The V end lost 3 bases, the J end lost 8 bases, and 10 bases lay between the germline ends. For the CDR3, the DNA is TGTGCCAGCAGCTTCGGCGGGAGGGGCTACACCTTC. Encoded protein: CASSFGGRGYTF.

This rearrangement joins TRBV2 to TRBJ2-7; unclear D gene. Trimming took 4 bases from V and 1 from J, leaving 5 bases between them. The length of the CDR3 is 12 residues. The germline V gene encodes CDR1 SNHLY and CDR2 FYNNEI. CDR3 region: CASSVVSYEQYF. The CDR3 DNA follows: TGTGCCAGCAGTGTAGTTTCCTACGAGCAGTACTTC.

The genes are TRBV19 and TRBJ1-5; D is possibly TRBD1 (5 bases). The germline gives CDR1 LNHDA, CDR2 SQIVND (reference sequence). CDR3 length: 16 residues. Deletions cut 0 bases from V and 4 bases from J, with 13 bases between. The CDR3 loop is CASSIEGGVLNQPQHF. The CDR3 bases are TGTGCCAGTAGTATAGAGGGGGGGGTGCTGAATCAGCCCCAGCATTTT. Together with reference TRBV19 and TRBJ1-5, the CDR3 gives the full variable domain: DGGITQSPKYLFRKEGQNVTLSCEQNLNHDAMYWYRQDPGQGLRLIYYSQIVNDFQKGDIAEGYSVSREKKESFPLTVTSAQKNPTAFYLCASSIEGGVLNQPQHFGDGTRLSIL.

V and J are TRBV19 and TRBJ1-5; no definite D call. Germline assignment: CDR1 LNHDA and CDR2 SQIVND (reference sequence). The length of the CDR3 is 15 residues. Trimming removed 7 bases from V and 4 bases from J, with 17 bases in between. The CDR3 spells CASMSREGGNQPQHF. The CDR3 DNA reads TGTGCCAGTATGTCCCGAGAAGGAGGGAATCAGCCCCAGCATTTT.

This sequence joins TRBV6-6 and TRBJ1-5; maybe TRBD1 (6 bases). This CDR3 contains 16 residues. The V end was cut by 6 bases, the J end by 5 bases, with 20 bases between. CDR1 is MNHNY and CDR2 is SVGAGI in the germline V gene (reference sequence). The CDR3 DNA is TGTGCCAGCAGCGACGGAAAACAGGGTTACGATCAGCCCCAGCATTTT. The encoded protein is CASSDGKQGYDQPQHF.

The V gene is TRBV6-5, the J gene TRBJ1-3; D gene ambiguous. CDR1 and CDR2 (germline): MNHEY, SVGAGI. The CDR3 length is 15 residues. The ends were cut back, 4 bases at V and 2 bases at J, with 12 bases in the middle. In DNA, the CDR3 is TGTGCCAGCAGTTTCTTAAGGGAAGCTGGAAACACCATATATTTT. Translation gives CASSFLREAGNTIYF.

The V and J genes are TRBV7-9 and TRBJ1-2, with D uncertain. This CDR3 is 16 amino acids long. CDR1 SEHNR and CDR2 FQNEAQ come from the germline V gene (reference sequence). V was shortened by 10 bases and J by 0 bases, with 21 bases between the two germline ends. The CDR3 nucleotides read TGTGCCACCCTCGGACTGCTCCCTAATTCTAACTATGGCTACACCTTC. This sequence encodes CATLGLLPNSNYGYTF.

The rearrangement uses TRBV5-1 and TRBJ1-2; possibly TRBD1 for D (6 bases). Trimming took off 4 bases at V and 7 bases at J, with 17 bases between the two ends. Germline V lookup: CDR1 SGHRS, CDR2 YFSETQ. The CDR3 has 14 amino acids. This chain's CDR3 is CASSMGGGGSGYTF. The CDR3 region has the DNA TGCGCCAGCAGCATGGGAGGCGGGGGCAGTGGCTACACCTTC.

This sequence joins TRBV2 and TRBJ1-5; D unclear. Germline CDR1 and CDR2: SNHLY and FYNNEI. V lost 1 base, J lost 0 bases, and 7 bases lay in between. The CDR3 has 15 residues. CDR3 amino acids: CASSEGIYSNQPQHF. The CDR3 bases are TGTGCCAGCAGTGAAGGAATCTATAGCAATCAGCCCCAGCATTTT.

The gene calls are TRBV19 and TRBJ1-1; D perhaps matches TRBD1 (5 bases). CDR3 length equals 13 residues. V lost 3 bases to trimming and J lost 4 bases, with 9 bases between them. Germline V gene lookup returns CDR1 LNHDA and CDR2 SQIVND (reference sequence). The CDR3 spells CASSMVGGTEAFF. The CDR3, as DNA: TGTGCCAGTAGTATGGTGGGGGGCACTGAAGCTTTCTTT.

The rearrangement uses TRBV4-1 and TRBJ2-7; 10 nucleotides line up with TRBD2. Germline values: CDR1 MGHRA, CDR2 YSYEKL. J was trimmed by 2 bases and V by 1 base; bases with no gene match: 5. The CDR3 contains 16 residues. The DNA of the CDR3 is TGCGCCAGCAGCCAAGCCCTAGCGGGGGCCACCTACGAGCAGTACTTC. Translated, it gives CASSQALAGATYEQYF.

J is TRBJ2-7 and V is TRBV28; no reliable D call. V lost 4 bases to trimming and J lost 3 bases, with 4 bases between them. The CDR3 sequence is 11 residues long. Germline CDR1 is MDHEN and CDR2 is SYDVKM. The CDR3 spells CASSWSYEQYF. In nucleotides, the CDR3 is TGTGCCAGCAGTTGGAGCTACGAGCAGTACTTC.